This T cell receptor beta chain was sequenced in a study of T cell responses to AZD1222 COVID-19 vaccine. Overall study context: Second doses were pooled across both intervals (about 4 or about 12 weeks). The study's findings and limits: The peak T cell response came first, and repertoires were sampled only after it. Nearly half of the spike-specific TCRs reportedly recognize variant regions that carry no mutations. Vaccine-associated CD4 TCRs spanned spike, dominant at 160-218 and 743-854.

To note about this clone: Its target is unknown.

Repertoires were generated with immunoSEQ multiplex PCR, while TCRdb's copy carries only in-frame clones and drops some. The data hold approximately 130,000 clones, with over 80% observed a single time. The sample consisted of peripheral blood, taken on day 0 of AZD1222 vaccination. The receptor's source is an adult in good health.

CDR3 loop: CASSPLGSFTGELFF. CDR3 coding DNA: TGTGCCAGCTCACCACTAGGATCCTTCACCGGGGAGCTGTTTTTT. This rearrangement joins TRBV18 to TRBJ2-2; D remains ambiguous. The length of the CDR3 is 15 residues. Germline V CDR1 and CDR2: KGHSH, LQKENI. The V gene lost 1 base and the J gene lost 4 bases, with 10 bases spanning the gap.